The entry below gives a single T cell receptor (beta chain) sequence along with its context. It has no known antigen specificity. Base qualities were left out, and no much larger clone turns up one base away. This sample is drawn from a study of spatial heterogeneity in lung cancer (dated by TCRdb to between 2018 and 2021). The study in broad terms: Beta-chain transcripts were consistently detected in greater numbers than alpha-chain transcripts, which likely reflects a higher abundance of beta-chain transcripts. In the raw uncorrected reads, each unique combination of TCR and UMI appeared on average more than ten times. The study quantitatively compared TCR alpha and beta repertoires across multiple tumor regions, matched nontumor lung and blood in non-small cell lung cancer. TCR repertoire features were related to nonsynonymous mutation counts determined by whole-exome sequencing of tumor tissue. At surgery, both alpha and beta chains were TCR-sequenced in about 200 tumor regions, fewer than 65 matched nontumor lung samples and 56 PBMC samples. The study at large found these results: Additional single-cell paired TCR alpha and beta sequencing was considered necessary to confirm, at a functional level, the hypothesis that regional TCRs recognize regional mutations. Ubiquitous expanded tumor TCRs showed up in blood more often at tumor resection than at routine follow-up.

The receptor library was made with 5' RACE. The listed sequencing device is NextSeq 500. To allow correction of PCR and sequencing errors, the TCR library protocol tagged every TCR cDNA molecule with a unique molecular identifier. Turning to the authors' computational methods: TCR identification, UMI-based error correction and CDR3 extraction were all carried out with Decombinator tools. Expanded TCRs were defined as those above a frequency of 2 per 1,000, corresponding to the top 1% of the tumor frequency distribution. Rényi diversity was computed with the R vegan package after subsampling each repertoire 100 times to 5,000 TCRs. CDR3 similarity networks were constructed using string-kernel similarity of amino acid triplets, with links drawn between CDR3s whose pairwise similarity was above 0.82. TCRdb applied fastp at Q25 and MiXCR to the public reads, then kept only in-frame beta chains. Entries are consolidated by CDR3 protein sequence, retaining the most common genes and DNA. The V and J calls follow TCRdb's processing rather than the paper's. The table for this sample lists about 82,000 distinct CDR3 sequences; 10% to 15% of them were counted only once. Around 4.3% of the sample lies in the top ten.

Reading from cysteine to phenylalanine, the CDR3 counts 14 amino acids. Just CDR3 DNA is preserved here, 42 bases in frame from base 1. Via the germline V gene (reference sequence), CDR1 is LNHDA and CDR2 SQIVND. Cut back by 6 bases and 2 bases, the V and J ends lie 8 bases apart. This specimen's time point label, per the study, means: sample taken at primary tumor resection. TCR sequencing used whole RNA extracted from tumor and nontumor lung tissue, or from cryopreserved PBMC samples, without cell sorting. Samples were obtained from over 70 patients with early-stage, untreated non-small cell lung cancer from the lung TRACERx cohort. A patient was chosen for TCR sequencing only when enough RNA was available from at least two tumor regions.

The V and J genes are TRBV19 and TRBJ2-6; the D element might be TRBD1 or TRBD2, as each aligns at 5 bases. Specimen: PBMCs, collected at surgery. The receptor was isolated from a male donor with early-stage non-small cell lung cancer. The CDR3 protein sequence reads: CASRRGPGANVLTF. The nucleotide sequence is given as TGTGCCAGTAGACGGGGACCTGGGGCCAACGTCCTGACTTTC. Beyond the CDR3, the reference TRBV19 and TRBJ2-6 genes provide the residues; the full variable domain reads: DGGITQSPKYLFRKEGQNVTLSCEQNLNHDAMYWYRQDPGQGLRLIYYSQIVNDFQKGDIAEGYSVSREKKESFPLTVTSAQKNPTAFYLCASRRGPGANVLTFGAGSRLTVL.